This T cell receptor (beta chain) was observed in a study of control samples from healthy donors and cancer patients (dated by TCRdb to 2019 to 2021). Library prep was done by the immunoSEQ multiplex PCR assay. The table comes from immuneACCESS by way of TCRdb, which keeps in-frame sequences with V and J called. Part of the clones is missing from these tables; in studies checked, under half for an unresolved V gene and the rest for unknown reasons. This sample is represented by 100,000 or so clones; 90% to 95% of them were singletons. The ten biggest clones cover over 0.75% of the sample. The CDR3, from cysteine to phenylalanine, totals 16 residues. Only the CDR3 region is kept as DNA, spanning 48 bases read in frame from base 1. For CDR1 and CDR2, the germline V gene lists KGHSH and LQKENI. V is cut by 3 bases and J by 4 bases, and the space between the germline ends is 16 bases. A note on this clone: Its antigen target is currently unknown. No base quality information exists; no much larger clone differs at one position.

The sequence is built from TRBV18 and TRBJ1-5; the D gene assignment is ambiguous. The source of this sequence is a woman in her twenties or thirties in good health. Sample: blood. The nucleotide sequence is given as TGTGCCAGCTCACCTAAAGGCGTTTTTGGGAATCAGCCCCAGCATTTT. Its coded protein is CASSPKGVFGNQPQHF.